This TCR beta chain is drawn from a study of T cells in Graves' hyperthyroidism and ophthalmopathy. Amplification of TCR beta CDR3 regions was performed using RNA transcripts as template. HTBI primers were used for first-round RT-PCR of the TCR CDR3. TCRdb passed the multiplex PCR reads through MiXCR, listing each CDR3 protein once. The repertoire holds over 500,000 distinct CDR3 sequences, with about 16% as singletons. This clonotype was counted at least ten times. Its antigen is still unknown. V lost 2 bases, J lost 0 bases, and 4 bases stayed unmatched. CDR1 is MDHEN and CDR2 is SYDVKM in the germline V gene. CDR3 length: 15 residues. Study conclusions and caveats: Within blood appeared most thyroid clonotypes that had expanded above 0.001.

The V call is TRBV28, the J call TRBJ2-7; 7 nucleotides align to TRBD2. The receptor was isolated from a woman in her 30s with Graves' ophthalmopathy. The specimen sequenced was blood. The CDR3 protein is CASSLLGGSSYEQYF. DNA for the CDR3: TGTGCCAGCAGTTTACTCGGCGGGAGCTCCTACGAGCAGTACTTC.